These 14 T cell receptor beta chains came from one sample sequenced in a study of blood T cell repertoires in COVID-19. Repertoires were generated with immunoSEQ multiplex PCR, while TCRdb's copy carries only in-frame clones and drops some. In the table there are some 340,000 clones, 85% to 95% of which are singletons. Material for sequencing was PBMCs or T cells enriched from blood (not recorded which). Receptors were obtained from a woman aged 25 to 39 who had been exposed to COVID-19.

The CDR3 sequence: CASSFMAVYGYTF. CDR3 coding DNA: TGTGCCAGCAGCTTTATGGCGGTCTATGGCTACACCTTC. The genes are TRBV7-9 and TRBJ1-2; D unclear. CDR1 is SEHNR and CDR2 is FQNEAQ in the germline V gene (reference sequence). The CDR3 runs 13 residues. V lost 3 bases and J lost 4, with 9 bases in between.

This rearrangement joins TRBV5-1 to TRBJ1-3, with 11 bases aligning to TRBD1. Trimming took 4 bases from V and 0 from J; bases not matched to a gene: 15. The germline V gene encodes CDR1 SGHRS and CDR2 YFSETQ. The CDR3 runs to 20 residues. The CDR3 spells CASSPLGTGGRGSSGNTIYF. The CDR3 DNA sequence: TGCGCCAGCAGCCCCCTCGGGACAGGGGGTCGAGGGAGCTCTGGAAACACCATATATTTT.

The chain employs TRBV7-2 and TRBJ1-5, with 8 bases matching TRBD1. With 0 bases clipped from V and 7 bases from J, the junction kept 5 bases outside the gene matches. In germline, CDR1 is SGHTA, CDR2 FQGNSA. The CDR3 spans 15 residues. CDR3 protein: CASSLAPGGRQPQHF. CDR3 bases: TGTGCCAGCAGCTTAGCTCCAGGGGGCAGACAGCCCCAGCATTTT.

The rearrangement joins TRBV23-1 to TRBJ1-1; D not certain. TRBV23-1 carries the ORF label, with uncertain function. Trimming left V 2 bases short and J 0 bases short, with 10 bases between. The CDR3 is 15 residues long. The CDR3 spells CASSQLKRMNTEAFF. The DNA for the CDR3 is TGCGCCAGCAGTCAACTCAAGAGGATGAACACTGAAGCTTTCTTT.

The chain joins TRBV9 to TRBJ1-5, with 9 bases aligning to TRBD1. V lost 3 bases, J lost 4 bases, and 5 bases stayed unmatched. Germline V CDR1 and CDR2: SGDLS, YYNGEE. The CDR3 runs to 15 residues. The CDR3 reads CASSATGTGNQPQHF. CDR3 coding DNA: TGTGCCAGCAGCGCCACCGGGACAGGGAATCAGCCCCAGCATTTT.

V and J are TRBV6-1 and TRBJ1-1; D unclear. V lost 2 bases and J 1 base, leaving 8 bases between the germline ends. The CDR3 loop spans 14 amino acids. Germline lookup yields CDR1 MNHNS and CDR2 SASEGT. The CDR3 coding sequence is TGTGCCAGCAGTGAACGGGTCCAGAACACTGAAGCTTTCTTT. Encoded protein: CASSERVQNTEAFF.

Here the CDR3 reads CASSPRQGASVFYYGYTF. The CDR3, as DNA: TGTGCCAGTAGTCCCCGACAGGGGGCTTCGGTATTTTACTATGGCTACACCTTC. V usage is TRBV19 and J usage is TRBJ1-2, with 10 bases lining up with TRBD1. The V and J ends lost 5 bases and 3 bases, in that order; junction bases with no gene match: 15. CDR1 is LNHDA, CDR2 SQIVND, per germline (reference sequence). The CDR3 is 18 residues long.

The J gene is TRBJ2-2, the V gene TRBV4-1; D is uncertain. Trimming pared 1 base from V and 4 bases from J, leaving 7 bases between. Germline V gene sequence: CDR1 MGHRA, CDR2 YSYEKL. CDR3 size: 14 residues. The CDR3 nucleotides read TGCGCCAGCAGCCAAGTCGGTGGCACCGGGGAGCTGTTTTTT. Translated: CASSQVGGTGELFF.

The chain joins TRBV23-1 to TRBJ1-5; tentatively, D is TRBD1 (6 bases). TRBV23-1 is identified as an open reading frame with a role that is uncertain. The V gene lost 0 bases and the J gene lost 0 bases, with 15 bases spanning the gap. The CDR3 extends over 18 amino acids. In DNA form, the CDR3 reads TGCGCCAGCAGTCAATCGGCGGGGGCGCTTTATAGCAATCAGCCCCAGCATTTT. Translation gives CASSQSAGALYSNQPQHF.

This clone was seen a single time. At the DNA level, this CDR3 is encoded by other sequences in the same sample as well. This chain connects TRBV5-6 to TRBJ2-7, with a possible D match to TRBD2 (6 bases). The CDR3 length is 14 residues. CDR1 and CDR2 (germline): SGHDT, YYEEEE. V was shortened by 0 bases and J by 4 bases, with 11 bases between the two germline ends. The CDR3 DNA sequence: TGTGCCAGCAGCTTGGCGGGTGGGGGGTACGAGCAGTACTTC. Translated: CASSLAGGGYEQYF.

The CDR3 DNA is TGCAGCGTTGAGACAGCTTTTAGTACTTTCTTT. It translates to CSVETAFSTFF. This chain links TRBV29-1 with TRBJ1-1; TRBD1 is a possible D gene (5 bases). The V gene's germline CDR1 is SQVTM and CDR2 ANQGSEA. Trimming shortened V by 3 bases and J by 12 bases, and 14 bases separated the two germline ends. There are 11 residues in the CDR3.

J is TRBJ1-1 and V is TRBV7-9; 9 bases fit TRBD1. In germline, CDR1 is SEHNR, CDR2 FQNEAQ (reference sequence). V trimming: 5 bases; J trimming: 1 base; junction bases outside the gene matches: 5. This CDR3 is 15 amino acids long. CDR3 protein: CASSPQGAPNTEAFF. DNA for the CDR3: TGTGCCAGCAGCCCACAGGGGGCGCCGAACACTGAAGCTTTCTTT.

This sequence joins TRBV19 and TRBJ1-6; the match to TRBD1 covers 7 bases. The V segment lost 6 bases and the J segment 5 bases; nucleotides outside the gene matches: 7. Germline V gives CDR1 LNHDA, CDR2 SQIVND (reference sequence). This CDR3 has 15 residues. This chain's CDR3 is CASSLLGQHNSPLHF. In nucleotides, the CDR3 is TGTGCCAGTAGCCTTTTGGGACAGCATAATTCACCCCTCCACTTT.

This rearrangement joins TRBV10-3 to TRBJ1-1, with D hard to call. Trimming shortened V by 8 bases and J by 1 base, and 5 bases separated the two germline ends. This CDR3 contains 11 residues. Per germline, CDR1 ENHRY and CDR2 SYGVKD. For the CDR3, the DNA is TGTGCCATCCGCGAGAACACTGAAGCTTTCTTT. It specifies CAIRENTEAFF.